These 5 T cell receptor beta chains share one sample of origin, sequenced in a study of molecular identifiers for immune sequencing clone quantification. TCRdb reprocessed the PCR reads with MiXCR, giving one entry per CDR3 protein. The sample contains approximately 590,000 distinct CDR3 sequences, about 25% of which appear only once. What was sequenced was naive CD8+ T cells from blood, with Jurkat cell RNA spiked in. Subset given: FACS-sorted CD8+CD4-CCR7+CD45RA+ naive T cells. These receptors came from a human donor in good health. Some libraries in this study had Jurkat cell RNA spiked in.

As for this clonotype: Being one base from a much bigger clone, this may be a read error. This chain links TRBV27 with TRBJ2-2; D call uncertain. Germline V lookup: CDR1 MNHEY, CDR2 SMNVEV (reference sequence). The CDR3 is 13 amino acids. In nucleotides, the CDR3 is TGTGCCCGCAGTTTATCGAGGACCGGGGAGCTGTTTTTT. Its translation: CARSLSRTGELFF.

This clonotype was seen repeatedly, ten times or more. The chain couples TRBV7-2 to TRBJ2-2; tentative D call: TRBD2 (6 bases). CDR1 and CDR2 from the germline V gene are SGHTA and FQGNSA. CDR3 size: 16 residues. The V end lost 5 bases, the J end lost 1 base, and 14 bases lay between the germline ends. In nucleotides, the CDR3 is TGTGCCAGCAGCCGCGCCGTGCGGGAGAACACCGGGGAGCTGTTTTTT. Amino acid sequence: CASSRAVRENTGELFF.

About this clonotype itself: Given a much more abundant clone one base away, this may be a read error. CDR3 residues: CASGLGPVGGRPDTQYF. CDR3 nucleotides: TGTGCCAGCGGCTTAGGCCCTGTGGGGGGGCGGCCAGATACGCAGTATTTT. The chain couples TRBV7-9 to TRBJ2-3; maybe TRBD2 (7 bases). CDR1 and CDR2 (germline): SEHNR, FQNEAQ (reference sequence). This CDR3 spans 17 amino acids.

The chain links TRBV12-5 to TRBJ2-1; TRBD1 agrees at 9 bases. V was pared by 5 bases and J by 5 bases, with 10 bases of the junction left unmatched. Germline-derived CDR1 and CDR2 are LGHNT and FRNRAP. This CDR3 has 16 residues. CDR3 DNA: TGTGCTAGTGGTACCTTACCGGGACAGGGACACAATGAGCAGTTCTTC. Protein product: CASGTLPGQGHNEQFF.

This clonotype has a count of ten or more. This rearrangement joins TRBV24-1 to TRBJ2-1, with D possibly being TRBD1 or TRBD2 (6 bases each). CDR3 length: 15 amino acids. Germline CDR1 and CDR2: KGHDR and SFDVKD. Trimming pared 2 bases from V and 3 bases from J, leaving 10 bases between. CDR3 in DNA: TGTGCCACCAGTGATTGGGGGGCTAACTACAATGAGCAGTTCTTC. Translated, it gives CATSDWGANYNEQFF.